A selection of T cell receptor beta chains follows, all from one sample in a study of T-cell reconstitution after alpha-beta-depleted transplantation in children. Each CDR3 protein gets one entry after TCRdb re-called the PCR reads with MiXCR. The repertoire consists of about 590,000 distinct CDR3 sequences, with roughly 13% occurring once and the leading ten covering over 2%. This specimen consisted of PBMCs, mostly from graft donor cells, obtained 360 days after TCRalphabeta/CD19-depleted stem cell transplant. The receptors were sampled from a male patient aged 5 to 17 who had a stem cell transplant for acute myeloid leukemia, so the T cells may come from the graft donor. The conserved cysteine and the conserved F or W are not part of the CDR3 here.

v_call	j_call	cdr3_aa
TRBV18	TRBJ2-7	ASSPLHGPPGQGTGEQY
TRBV20-1	TRBJ2-1	GPSGTSGTYNEQF
TRBV12-3/TRBV12-4	TRBJ2-2	ASTEFSGRRSGELF
TRBV15	TRBJ2-2	ATSREGPTGSRTGELF
TRBV15	TRBJ1-2	ATSRGDGYGYT
TRBV5-5	TRBJ2-5	ASSRPRGAEETQY
TRBV20-1	TRBJ2-5	SLKPQQETQY
TRBV5-1	TRBJ2-2	ASSSVRTTNTGELF
TRBV25-1	TRBJ2-5	ASSELGGVETQY
TRBV11-1	TRBJ2-2	ASSPRLAGRTGELF
TRBV7-6	TRBJ2-7	ASSSLAGLGEQY
TRBV4-3	TRBJ2-1	ASSLLLAGGVDEQF
TRBV5-5	TRBJ2-7	ASSRPRGNLGEQY
TRBV7-2	TRBJ2-7	ASSLKRGAGTYEQY
TRBV7-8	TRBJ2-2	ASARVIFTGELF
TRBV20-1	TRBJ2-2	SAPGSGELF
TRBV28	TRBJ2-7	ASSLSSGLAGLSYEQY
TRBV27	TRBJ2-1	ASSLLSSGVYNEQF
TRBV11-2	TRBJ2-1	ASRSLAGVYNEQF
TRBV6-1	TRBJ2-1	ASRRDPSYNEQF
TRBV7-3	TRBJ2-6	ASSSRVAGANVLT
TRBV28	TRBJ2-4	ASSTTSGLPKNIQY
TRBV4-2	TRBJ1-1	ASSQEWGRMNTEAF
TRBV7-7	TRBJ2-2	ASRVTSGGNTGELF
TRBV4-3	TRBJ2-1	ASSQEADSYNEQF
TRBV19	TRBJ2-2	ASSPRLQSGELF
TRBV5-5	TRBJ2-2	ASSLVQGTRTGELF
TRBV3-1	TRBJ2-1	ASSQGRGPYNEQF
TRBV12-3/TRBV12-4	TRBJ2-7	ASSLTSGSGYEQY
TRBV29-1	TRBJ2-2	SVSRNAQPGELF
TRBV20-1	TRBJ2-3	SARTGGPGDTQY
TRBV29-1	TRBJ2-4	SVEGQRGVKNIQY
TRBV20-1	TRBJ2-7	SSYGGTYEQY
TRBV3-1	TRBJ2-3	ASSQGTSSDTDTQY
TRBV7-3	TRBJ2-5	ASSSGRSGETQY
TRBV11-1	TRBJ2-1	ASSRRSPGTSDYNEQF
TRBV27	TRBJ1-2	ASSSGRGWYGYT
TRBV20-1	TRBJ2-3	SASGRTDTQY
TRBV15	TRBJ2-6	ATSRDKGVSGANVLT
TRBV20-1	TRBJ2-7	SAWGDSNYEQY
TRBV5-1	TRBJ2-7	ASSRSVDYEQY
TRBV6-2/TRBV6-3	TRBJ1-2	ASSYTSTGDYGYT